The T cell receptor beta chain under discussion was sequenced for a study of blood T cell repertoires in COVID-19. From germline, CDR1 is LNHDA and CDR2 SQIVND (reference sequence). The V and J ends lost 6 bases and 0 bases respectively, with 12 bases between them. This CDR3 spans 14 amino acids. The repertoire was sequenced with immunoSEQ multiplex PCR; TCRdb's copy has only in-frame clones and lacks some. The repertoire includes 120,000 to 150,000 clones, about 80% of them detected once, and around 8% sits in the top ten. Source material: peripheral blood. This TCR derives from a human donor in a cohort sampled during active COVID-19. The V gene is TRBV19, the J gene TRBJ2-7, with a tentative D call TRBD2 (6 bases). The CDR3 DNA reads as TGTGCCAGTAGCCCGCAGGGAGGCTCCTACGAGCAGTACTTC. Translation: CASSPQGGSYEQYF.